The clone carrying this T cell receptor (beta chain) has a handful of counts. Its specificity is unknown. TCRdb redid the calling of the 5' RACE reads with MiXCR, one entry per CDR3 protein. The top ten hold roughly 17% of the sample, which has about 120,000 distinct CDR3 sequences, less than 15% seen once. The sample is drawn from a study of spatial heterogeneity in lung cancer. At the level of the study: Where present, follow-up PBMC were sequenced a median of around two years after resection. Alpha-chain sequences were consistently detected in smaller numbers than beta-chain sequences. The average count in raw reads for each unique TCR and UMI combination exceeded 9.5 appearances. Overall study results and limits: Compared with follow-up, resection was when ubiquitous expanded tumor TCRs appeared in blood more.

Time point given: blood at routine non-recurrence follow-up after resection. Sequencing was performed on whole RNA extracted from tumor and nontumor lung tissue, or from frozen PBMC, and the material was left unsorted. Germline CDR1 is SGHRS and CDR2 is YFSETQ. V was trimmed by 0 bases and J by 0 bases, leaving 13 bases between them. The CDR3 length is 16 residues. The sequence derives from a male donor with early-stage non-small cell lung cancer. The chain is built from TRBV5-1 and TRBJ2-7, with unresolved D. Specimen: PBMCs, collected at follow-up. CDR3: CASSLAPGSSSYEQYF. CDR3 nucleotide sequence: TGCGCCAGCAGCTTGGCTCCCGGGTCCAGCTCCTACGAGCAGTACTTC.